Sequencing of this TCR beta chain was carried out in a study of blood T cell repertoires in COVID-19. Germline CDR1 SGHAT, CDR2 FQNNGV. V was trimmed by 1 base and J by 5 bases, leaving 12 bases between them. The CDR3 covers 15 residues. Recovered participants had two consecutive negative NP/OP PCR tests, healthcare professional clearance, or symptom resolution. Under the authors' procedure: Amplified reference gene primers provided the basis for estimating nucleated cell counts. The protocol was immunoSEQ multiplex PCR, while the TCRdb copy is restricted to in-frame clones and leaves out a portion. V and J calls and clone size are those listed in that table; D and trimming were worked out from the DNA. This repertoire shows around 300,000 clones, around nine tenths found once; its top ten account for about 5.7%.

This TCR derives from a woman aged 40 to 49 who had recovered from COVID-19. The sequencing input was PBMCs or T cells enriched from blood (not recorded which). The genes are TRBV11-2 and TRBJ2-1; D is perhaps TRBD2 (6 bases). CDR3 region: CASSLVPSANNEQFF. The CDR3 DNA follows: TGTGCCAGCAGCTTAGTTCCTAGCGCGAACAATGAGCAGTTCTTC. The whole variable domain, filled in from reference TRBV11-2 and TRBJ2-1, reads EAGVAQSPRYKIIEKRQSVAFWCNPISGHATLYWYQQILGQGPKLLIQFQNNGVVDDSQLPKDRFSAERLKGVDSTLKIQPAKLEDSAVYLCASSLVPSANNEQFFGPGTRLTVL.